This T cell receptor beta chain came from a study of cytomegalovirus exposure and HLA in healthy donors (TCRdb year 2017). Regarding the study in general: A later analysis indicated that the roughly 130 validation repertoires were generated on the platform also employed for the approximately 700 repertoires of the first cohort. The study was designed to test whether signatures of past pathogen exposure could be identified by cataloging public T cell receptors. A separate validation cohort of more than 100 different subjects was used in addition to the 666-subject first cohort. High-throughput TCR immunosequencing, statistical association of individual TCRs with disease status, and machine learning were combined to predict cytomegalovirus infection status.

Library creation used the immunoSEQ multiplex PCR assay. On the study's bioinformatics: A statistical classification framework was developed to diagnose cytomegalovirus status using the catalog of TCR beta chain sequences. Not all clones reach the TCRdb copy of this immuneACCESS table, which keeps in-frame sequences only. Checked studies attribute under half of the gap to unresolved V genes and leave the rest unexplained. Clone size and V and J calls were adopted from that table, with D and trimming inferred from the DNA. A total of approximately 150,000 clones appear in this sample, around nine tenths of them only once. The top ten clonotypes cover more than 1.3% of the sample. This clone was counted a single time. The antigen it recognizes is unknown. No base quality information exists; no much larger clone differs at one position. From the cysteine up to the phenylalanine, the CDR3 has a length of 13 residues. Only the CDR3 DNA stays, 39 bases, in frame from base 1. V is clipped by 3 bases and J by 9 bases, and the sequence between their germline boundaries is 13 bases long. CDR1 and CDR2 were assigned from the germline V gene as SGHDT and YYEEEE.

Separate from the approximately 670-subject first cohort, the validation cohort of roughly 130 subjects was the group to which the donors belonged. Results and caveats for the whole study, not just this receptor: A later analysis had no HLA typing for the validation cohort, so co-occurrence there was scored across all 130 or so repertoires. The authors suggested that the approach could potentially be generalized to other disease states and immunological phenotypes. Cytomegalovirus status was reported to be diagnosed by the classifier with high specificity and sensitivity in both the original and validation cohorts. Most TCR sequences were seen in very few donors, while some public TCRs were found in many individuals. A later analysis found that TCRs clustered in the first cohort also tended to co-occur in the 110 or so validation repertoires, with approximately 95% of cluster scores above 0. In the study, approximately 160 TCR beta chains were listed as associated with cytomegalovirus. A few of the identified cytomegalovirus-associated TCR beta chains were confirmed in vitro to be specific for cytomegalovirus antigens.

Specimen: PBMCs. The V gene is TRBV5-6 and the J gene is TRBJ1-5; TRBD1 might be the D gene, on 5 matching bases. The source is a woman between 25 and 40 years old in good health and CMV-seronegative. The DNA sequence is given as TGTGCCAGCAGCTCGGGGCCCGGGAGGCCCCAGCATTTT. This encodes CASSSGPGRPQHF.